The 5 T cell receptor beta chains given below trace back to one sample, sequenced in a study of T cell responses to AZD1222 COVID-19 vaccine. TCRdb's table, derived via immunoSEQ multiplex PCR, lists solely in-frame clones and lacks some. The sample lists more than 100,000 clones; 90% to 95% were seen once. The input for sequencing was peripheral blood, taken on day 0 of AZD1222 vaccination. Receptors originate from an adult in good health.

This chain uses TRBV10-2 with TRBJ2-3; a weak D match, TRBD1 (7 bases). The germline V gene encodes CDR1 WSHSY and CDR2 SAAADI. This CDR3 is 17 amino acids long. V lost 10 bases, J lost 2 bases, and 25 bases lay in between. Written as DNA, the CDR3 is TGCGCCACCCTAGGGGGCAGCGCGACGGGGGCCACAGATACGCAGTATTTT. Protein product: CATLGGSATGATDTQYF.

The chain couples TRBV9 to TRBJ1-2; D not certain. The CDR3 covers 13 residues. Germline V gene data show CDR1 as SGDLS and CDR2 as YYNGEE. Trimming cost V 3 bases and J 0 bases, with 6 bases left between them. The CDR3 reads CASSDRANYGYTF. For the CDR3, the DNA is TGTGCCAGCAGCGACCGGGCTAACTATGGCTACACCTTC.

This chain connects TRBV5-6 to TRBJ1-2, with unresolved D. The germline V gene encodes CDR1 SGHDT and CDR2 YYEEEE. Trimming removed 5 bases from V and 4 bases from J, with 15 bases in between. This CDR3 region has 14 residues. CDR3 in amino acids: CASSFRAGAYGYTF. In nucleotides, the CDR3 is TGTGCCAGCAGTTTTCGGGCAGGAGCCTATGGCTACACCTTC.

Here the CDR3 DNA reads TGTGCCAGCAGTTATCTACAGGGAAGGAGTAATGAAAAACTGTTTTTT. It codes for CASSYLQGRSNEKLFF. This rearrangement joins TRBV6-5 to TRBJ1-4; D is possibly TRBD1 (6 bases). V was trimmed by 3 bases and J by 4 bases, leaving 15 bases between them. The CDR3 has 16 amino acids. CDR1 and CDR2 (germline): MNHEY, SVGAGI.

The rearrangement joins TRBV3-1 (or the pseudogene TRBV3-2) to TRBJ1-1; D might be TRBD1 (5 bases). V was cut by 6 bases and J by 5 bases, with 16 bases left in between. Germline CDR1 is LGHDT and CDR2 is YNNKEL (reference sequence). The CDR3 is 14 amino acids. The CDR3 here is CASRPGVSGTEAFF. The CDR3 nucleotides are TGTGCCAGCAGACCGGGGGTGTCGGGAACTGAAGCTTTCTTT.